The rows below give T cell receptor beta chains drawn from one sample of a study of T cell repertoires in breast cancer. TCRdb reprocessed the emulsion pairing reads via MiXCR and lists one record per CDR3 protein. The sample carries 400 to 500 distinct CDR3 sequences, under 30% recorded once. The sequenced sample was CD8+ T cells. The origin of the receptors is a pool of human donors with breast cancer or a healthy control (not recorded which). CDR3s include the opening cysteine and the closing phenylalanine or tryptophan. The D gene is left open where the match is weak.

CDR3aa: CSAKMTDTEAFF
d_gene: NA
v_gene: TRBV20-1

CDR3aa: CASSFLPGTGYRSGYTF
d_gene: TRBD1
v_gene: TRBV27

CDR3aa: CASSQDGGDDEKLFF
d_gene: NA
v_gene: TRBV4-2

CDR3aa: CASSQDGESYNEQFF
d_gene: NA
v_gene: TRBV4-2

CDR3aa: CSVGTSPDTQYF
d_gene: TRBD2
v_gene: TRBV29-1

CDR3aa: CASRLGYAGQQNTEAFF
d_gene: TRBD1
v_gene: TRBV28

CDR3aa: CASRATVKGAGQPQHF
d_gene: TRBD1
v_gene: TRBV6-2/TRBV6-3

CDR3aa: CASSRTDGYTF
d_gene: NA
v_gene: TRBV7-6

CDR3aa: CASRSPRLSASYEQYF
d_gene: NA
v_gene: TRBV28

CDR3aa: CASSLGQGGQETQYF
d_gene: TRBD1
v_gene: TRBV27

CDR3aa: CASSSTTSSAYEQYF
d_gene: TRBD2
v_gene: TRBV4-3

CDR3aa: CASSVKTQGETQYF
d_gene: NA
v_gene: TRBV2

CDR3aa: CASSVLEEDYSNQPQHF
d_gene: NA
v_gene: TRBV2

CDR3aa: CASSVDDYNEQFF
d_gene: NA
v_gene: TRBV9

CDR3aa: CARSGQGDNSPLHF
d_gene: TRBD1
v_gene: TRBV19

CDR3aa: CASTRDRGSTEAFF
d_gene: TRBD1
v_gene: TRBV25-1

CDR3aa: CASRAGTGEAETQYF
d_gene: TRBD1
v_gene: TRBV19

CDR3aa: CSATPGTQNTEAFF
d_gene: NA
v_gene: TRBV20-1

CDR3aa: CASSDWGPASGNTIYF
d_gene: NA
v_gene: TRBV2

CDR3aa: CASRGTGGYTDTQYF
d_gene: TRBD1
v_gene: TRBV12-3/TRBV12-4

CDR3aa: CASSLGGTTGELFF
d_gene: NA
v_gene: TRBV12-3/TRBV12-4

CDR3aa: CASSPGGVQPQHF
d_gene: NA
v_gene: TRBV18

CDR3aa: CASSADRGNEQYF
d_gene: TRBD1
v_gene: TRBV7-6

CDR3aa: CAWSHKSDTQYF
d_gene: NA
v_gene: TRBV30

CDR3aa: CASSLAGTHRSEQFF
d_gene: NA
v_gene: TRBV5-1

CDR3aa: CASKQVNQPQHF
d_gene: NA
v_gene: TRBV28

CDR3aa: CAAGLAGREQYF
d_gene: TRBD2
v_gene: TRBV4-2

CDR3aa: CAITGTDSYEQYF
d_gene: TRBD1
v_gene: TRBV2

CDR3aa: CASSQDWVSFQNQPQHF
d_gene: NA
v_gene: TRBV4-3

CDR3aa: CASSDRGRGSDTQYF
d_gene: NA
v_gene: TRBV6-4

CDR3aa: CASSQESFSGPNTEAFF
d_gene: NA
v_gene: TRBV4-2

CDR3aa: CASRPNGQSNSPLHF
d_gene: NA
v_gene: TRBV7-6

CDR3aa: CASSQDPRGAGMRHNEQFF
d_gene: TRBD2
v_gene: TRBV4-3

CDR3aa: CASSPQRGLADNEQFF
d_gene: TRBD2
v_gene: TRBV18

CDR3aa: CASTPGLAYEQYF
d_gene: TRBD2
v_gene: TRBV28

CDR3aa: CSAARAGNDYEQYF
d_gene: TRBD2
v_gene: TRBV20-1